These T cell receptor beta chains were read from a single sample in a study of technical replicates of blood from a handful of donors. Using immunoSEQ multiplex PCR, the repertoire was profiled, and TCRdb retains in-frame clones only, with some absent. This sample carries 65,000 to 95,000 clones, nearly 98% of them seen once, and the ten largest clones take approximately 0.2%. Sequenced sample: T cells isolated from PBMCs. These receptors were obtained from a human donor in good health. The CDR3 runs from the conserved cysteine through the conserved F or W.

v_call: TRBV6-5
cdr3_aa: CASSINYEQYF

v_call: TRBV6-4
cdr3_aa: CASSATATNEKLFF

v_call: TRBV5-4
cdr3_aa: CASSPEGPKPSSYNEQFF

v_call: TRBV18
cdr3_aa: CASSPPGPGLITFHTQYF

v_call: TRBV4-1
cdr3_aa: CASSQDPQDGYTF

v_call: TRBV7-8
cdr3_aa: CASSPGTGVGGGDQPQHF

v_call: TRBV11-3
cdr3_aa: CASSLKCRTGRQPQHF

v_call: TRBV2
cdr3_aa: CASSDGTGGENYGYTF

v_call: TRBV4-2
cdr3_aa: CASSPERLSPEQYF

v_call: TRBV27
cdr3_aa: CASSLTGGRETQYF

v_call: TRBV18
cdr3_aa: CASSPQGNTEAFF

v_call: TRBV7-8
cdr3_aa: CASREGTRSGNTIYF

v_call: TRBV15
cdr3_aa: CATSRDGSGDQETQYF

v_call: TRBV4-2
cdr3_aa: CASSQSSGNYNEQFF

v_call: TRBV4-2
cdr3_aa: CASSQKLAGLEGFGTGELFF

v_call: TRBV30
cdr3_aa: CAWSPQGSPLHF

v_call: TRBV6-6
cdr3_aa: CASSYSSGRGVHGYTF

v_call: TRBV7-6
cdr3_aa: CASSLETGGVSNGYTF

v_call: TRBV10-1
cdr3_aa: CASSPTLAGYTDTQYF

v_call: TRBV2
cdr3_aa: CASSEGTGGRGYTF

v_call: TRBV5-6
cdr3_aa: CASSLLPGQTQETQYF

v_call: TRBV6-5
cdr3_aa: CASSYGGHNEQFF

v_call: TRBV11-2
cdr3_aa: CASSLHTGGGSMNTEAFF

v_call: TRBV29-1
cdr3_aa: CSVYPGNTEAFF

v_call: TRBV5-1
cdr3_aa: CASSLDASGSYNEQFF

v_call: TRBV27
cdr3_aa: CASSLGGAQPQHF

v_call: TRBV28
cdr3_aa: CASSLQGGTGELFF

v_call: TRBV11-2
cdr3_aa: CASSLDLGIRTYSYEQYF

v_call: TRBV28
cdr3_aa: CATLGQTYEQYF

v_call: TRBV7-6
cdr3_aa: CASSLAGANTEAFF

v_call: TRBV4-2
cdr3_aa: CASSQEVGQGKETQYF

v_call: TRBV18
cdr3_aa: CASSQGQLRSYGYTF

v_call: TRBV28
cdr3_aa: CASRGIGLAGYEQYF

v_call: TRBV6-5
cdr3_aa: CASSYGAGELFF

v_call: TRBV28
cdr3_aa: CASSSRGQGTYGYTF

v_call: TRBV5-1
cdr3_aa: CASSLNSNTEAFF

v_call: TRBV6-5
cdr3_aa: CASSPGGQGEKLFF

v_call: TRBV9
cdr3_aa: CASSGTQGRRTEAFF

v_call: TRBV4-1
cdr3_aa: CASSSPGKGSGNTIYF